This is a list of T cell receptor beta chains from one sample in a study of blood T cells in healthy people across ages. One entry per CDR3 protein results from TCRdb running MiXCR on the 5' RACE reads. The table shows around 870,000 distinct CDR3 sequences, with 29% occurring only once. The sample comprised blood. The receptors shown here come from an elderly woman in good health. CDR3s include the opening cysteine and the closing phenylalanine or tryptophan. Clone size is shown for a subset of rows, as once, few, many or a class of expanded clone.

CAINGRGFEQYF	TRBV10-3	.	few
CATSDGLATNNEQFF	TRBV24-1	TRBJ2-1	.
CATSKLQGRNTEAFF	TRBV15	TRBJ1-1	.
CASSVRTSRLHNEQFF	TRBV3-1	TRBJ2-1	.
CASSPMGTQETQYF	TRBV28	TRBJ2-5	.
CAWSPGIGAYEQYF	TRBV30	TRBJ2-7	few
CASSNVGNSGANVPTF	TRBV6-2/TRBV6-3	TRBJ2-6	.
CASSQDLGGNQPQHF	TRBV4-3	TRBJ1-5	.
CASSSGTGVSYEQYF	TRBV5-1	TRBJ2-7	many
CASSRLTAGTDNEQFF	TRBV5-1	TRBJ2-1	.
CASSRTGSTNEKLFF	TRBV12-3/TRBV12-4	TRBJ1-4	.
CASSLVGLAGARGEQFF	TRBV7-9	TRBJ2-1	many
CSARNRLGDEQFF	TRBV20-1	TRBJ2-1	many
CASSDFRATYEQYF	TRBV6-1	TRBJ2-7	.
CASSPSLAGDYNEQFF	TRBV6-2/TRBV6-3	TRBJ2-1	once
CASKRSGGAGAGKETQYF	TRBV6-1	TRBJ2-5	many
CASSESGGVAYEQYF	TRBV18	TRBJ2-7	.
CASSLATGQNQTQHF	TRBV5-1	TRBJ1-5	.
CSAMVQTTEAFF	TRBV20-1	TRBJ1-1	.
CASSASGSSYEQFF	TRBV25-1	TRBJ2-1	many
CASSFGSLEKLFF	TRBV7-9	TRBJ1-4	few
CASSLGSETQYF	TRBV7-2	TRBJ2-5	many
CASSLRQGNNEQFF	TRBV5-1	TRBJ2-1	.
CSARERGRTDTQYF	TRBV20-1	TRBJ2-3	few
CASSLGGATYEQYF	TRBV5-1	TRBJ2-7	.
CASSPDRIGYTF	TRBV7-6	TRBJ1-2	many
CASSLGLAGVYDEQFF	TRBV5-5	TRBJ2-1	many
CGVEDSQETQYF	TRBV29-1	TRBJ2-5	.
CASSSTAVQETQYF	TRBV12-3/TRBV12-4	TRBJ2-5	.
CASSLAGQYTDTQYF	TRBV7-2	TRBJ2-3	many
CASSRTGAFVNTEAFF	TRBV6-6	TRBJ1-1	.
CATSDRGTGGMTGELFF	TRBV15	TRBJ2-2	few
CATSEGAITEAFF	TRBV6-2/TRBV6-3	TRBJ1-1	.
CATREDGVIGEQFF	TRBV6-2/TRBV6-3	TRBJ2-1	many
CASSLEGYWESRQYNSPLHF	TRBV7-8	TRBJ1-6	few
CASSQSRTDSNYGYTF	TRBV4-1	TRBJ1-2	.
CASSDGGAGEAFF	TRBV6-1	TRBJ1-1	few